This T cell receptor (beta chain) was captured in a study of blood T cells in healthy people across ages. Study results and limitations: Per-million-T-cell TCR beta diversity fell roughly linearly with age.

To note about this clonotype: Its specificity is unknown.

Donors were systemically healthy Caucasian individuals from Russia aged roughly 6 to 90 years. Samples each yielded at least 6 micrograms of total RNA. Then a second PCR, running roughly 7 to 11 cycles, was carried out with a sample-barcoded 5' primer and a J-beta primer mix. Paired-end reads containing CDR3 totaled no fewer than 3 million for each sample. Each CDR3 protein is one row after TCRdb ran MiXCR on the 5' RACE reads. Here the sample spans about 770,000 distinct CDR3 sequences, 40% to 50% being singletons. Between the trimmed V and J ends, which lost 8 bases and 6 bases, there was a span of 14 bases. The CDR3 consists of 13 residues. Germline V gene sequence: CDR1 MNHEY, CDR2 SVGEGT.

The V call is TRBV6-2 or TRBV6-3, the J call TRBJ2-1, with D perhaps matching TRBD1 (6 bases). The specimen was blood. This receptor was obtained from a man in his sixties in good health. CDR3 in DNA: TGTGCCAGCGGGACGACAGGCCTCAATGAGCAGTTCTTC. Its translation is CASGTTGLNEQFF.